Below, one T cell receptor beta chain is given with its context. Here immunoSEQ multiplex PCR was the method, and the copy in TCRdb shows in-frame clones only, minus some. Found here are roughly 70,000 clones, roughly 80% of them singletons; the top ten hold under 2.5%. The entry originates in a study of glioma-infiltrating T cells after dendritic cell vaccination. This TCR was sampled from a human donor with glioblastoma. The specimen was blood, collected before dendritic cell vaccination.

The CDR3 is CSVEEGGNGANNEQFF. CDR3 sequence (DNA): TGCAGCGTTGAAGAAGGCGGGAATGGGGCTAACAATGAGCAGTTCTTC. This chain links TRBV29-1 with TRBJ2-1; weak D call: TRBD2 (6 bases). The CDR3 sequence is 16 residues long. Germline CDR1 reads SQVTM; CDR2 reads ANQGSEA. V lost 0 bases, J lost 5 bases, and 17 bases lay in between.